The clone carrying this T cell receptor beta chain was seen just once. Its cognate antigen is unknown. The data are from a study of cytomegalovirus exposure and HLA in healthy donors. Overall study: Findings of an earlier analysis included 110 million or so unique TCR beta sequences from 190 million or so T cells. Approximately 83 million unique TCRs from HLA-typed donors were held in an early data release.

PCR used 60 Vbeta primers and 13 Jbeta primers. Generated by immunoSEQ multiplex PCR, the TCRdb table keeps only in-frame clones and is missing some. The sample has roughly 180,000 clones; about three quarters are singletons. The trim removed 4 bases at V and 8 bases at J, leaving 20 bases unmatched. Germline V CDR1 and CDR2: SGHAT, FQNNGV. The CDR3 covers 18 residues. Study-wide results and limits: The study flagged fewer than 200 TCR beta chains as cytomegalovirus-associated. Several of the most significant clusters appeared, in a later analysis, to be linked to common viral pathogens.

Input material: PBMCs. The receptor was isolated from a woman under 40 in good health and CMV-seropositive. The genes are TRBV11-2 and TRBJ1-2; 9 bases are a match to TRBD1. Written as DNA, the CDR3 is TGTGCCAGCAGCTCTGGTCACCGGGGTAGGACAGGGGAAGGGGGCTACACCTTC. Translating it yields CASSSGHRGRTGEGGYTF.